The rows below give T cell receptor beta chains drawn from one sample of a study of T-cell memory formation after mild COVID-19. TCRdb redid the calling of the 5' RACE reads with MiXCR, one entry per CDR3 protein. Of roughly 400,000 distinct CDR3 sequences in the sample, approximately 15% are singletons; the top ten hold roughly a fifth. The sequencing sample was made of PBMCs or a T cell subset sorted from them (not recorded which). The receptors originated from a young man who had mild COVID-19 (a few samples of this study predate the infection). Cell type and time point are not known. CDR3s include the opening cysteine and the closing phenylalanine or tryptophan. Fields, in order: J gene, D gene, clone size, V gene, CDR3 length, CDR3 DNA, CDR3 protein. D genes are given only for firm matches. Size values are once, few and many counts, or a class for expanded clones, and some rows have none.

J gene: TRBJ2-2
D gene: NA
clone size: NA
V gene: TRBV20-1
CDR3 length: 14
CDR3 DNA: TGCAGTGCCCCCAACAGGGAAAACACCGGGGAGCTGTTTTTT
CDR3 protein: CSAPNRENTGELFF

J gene: TRBJ2-5
D gene: TRBD2
clone size: NA
V gene: TRBV7-6
CDR3 length: 14
CDR3 DNA: TGTGCCAGCAGCTTCCGGGGGGGCTTGGAGACCCAGTACTTC
CDR3 protein: CASSFRGGLETQYF

J gene: TRBJ2-2
D gene: NA
clone size: NA
V gene: TRBV4-1
CDR3 length: 16
CDR3 DNA: TGCGCCAGCCGAAAGTCCCGGCTACAAGGGACCGGGGAGCTGTTTTTT
CDR3 protein: CASRKSRLQGTGELFF

J gene: TRBJ2-1
D gene: NA
clone size: NA
V gene: TRBV7-2
CDR3 length: 12
CDR3 DNA: TGTGCCAGCAGCTTGACGTCCAGACAGCCGTTCTTC
CDR3 protein: CASSLTSRQPFF

J gene: TRBJ1-3
D gene: NA
clone size: NA
V gene: TRBV5-5
CDR3 length: 19
CDR3 DNA: TGTGCCAGCAGCACCTCCAGCAGGTTCGGGGGAATCTCTGGAAACACCATATATTTT
CDR3 protein: CASSTSSRFGGISGNTIYF

J gene: TRBJ1-1
D gene: TRBD1
clone size: NA
V gene: TRBV5-1
CDR3 length: 15
CDR3 DNA: TGCGCCAGCAGCCCAATGGGACAGGGAAACACTGAAGCTTTCTTT
CDR3 protein: CASSPMGQGNTEAFF

J gene: TRBJ1-1
D gene: NA
clone size: few
V gene: TRBV5-1
CDR3 length: 13
CDR3 DNA: TGCGCCAGCAGCTTGGGGGACACAGGGGAAGCTTTCTTT
CDR3 protein: CASSLGDTGEAFF

J gene: TRBJ2-3
D gene: NA
clone size: NA
V gene: TRBV27
CDR3 length: 13
CDR3 DNA: TGTGCCAGCAGTTTATGGGTGACAGATACGCAGTATTTT
CDR3 protein: CASSLWVTDTQYF

J gene: TRBJ2-1
D gene: NA
clone size: few
V gene: TRBV11-2
CDR3 length: 17
CDR3 DNA: TGTGCCAGCAGCTTAGATCTCTTGCAAGCCTCCTACAATGAGCAGTTCTTC
CDR3 protein: CASSLDLLQASYNEQFF

J gene: TRBJ1-6
D gene: NA
clone size: NA
V gene: TRBV4-3
CDR3 length: 18
CDR3 DNA: TGCGCCAGCAGCCACATGACGGAGGGGCAGCGATGGAGTTCACCCCTCCACTTT
CDR3 protein: CASSHMTEGQRWSSPLHF

J gene: TRBJ2-2
D gene: NA
clone size: few
V gene: TRBV19
CDR3 length: 15
CDR3 DNA: TGTGCCAGTAGTATCTACGGGGGGAACACCGGGGAGCTGTTTTTT
CDR3 protein: CASSIYGGNTGELFF

J gene: TRBJ2-3
D gene: NA
clone size: NA
V gene: TRBV5-1
CDR3 length: 14
CDR3 DNA: TGCGCCAGCGGTAAGGACAGCCACACAGATACGCAGTATTTT
CDR3 protein: CASGKDSHTDTQYF

J gene: TRBJ2-2
D gene: TRBD2
clone size: many
V gene: TRBV10-3
CDR3 length: 13
CDR3 DNA: TGTGCCGCAGGGAGGGAAGGAACCGGGGAGCTGTTTTTT
CDR3 protein: CAAGREGTGELFF

J gene: TRBJ1-4
D gene: TRBD1
clone size: NA
V gene: TRBV4-1
CDR3 length: 16
CDR3 DNA: TGCGCCAGCAGCCAAGAAAGTCCAGGGGGCTCGGGAAAACTGTTTTTT
CDR3 protein: CASSQESPGGSGKLFF

J gene: TRBJ2-3
D gene: NA
clone size: few
V gene: TRBV29-1
CDR3 length: 12
CDR3 DNA: TGCAGCGTTGAAGATTGGACAGATACGCAGTATTTT
CDR3 protein: CSVEDWTDTQYF

J gene: TRBJ1-6
D gene: NA
clone size: NA
V gene: TRBV2
CDR3 length: 11
CDR3 DNA: TGTGCCAGCAGCCCCCGGGACCCCCTCCACTTT
CDR3 protein: CASSPRDPLHF

J gene: TRBJ2-2
D gene: NA
clone size: few
V gene: TRBV19
CDR3 length: 16
CDR3 DNA: TGTGCCAGGAATTTGGGCCCCTTAGTGAACACCGGGGAGCTGTTTTTT
CDR3 protein: CARNLGPLVNTGELFF

J gene: TRBJ2-3
D gene: TRBD2
clone size: many
V gene: TRBV5-6
CDR3 length: 15
CDR3 DNA: TGTGCCAGCAGCCCGATAGCGGGCCGCACAGATACGCAGTATTTT
CDR3 protein: CASSPIAGRTDTQYF

J gene: TRBJ1-2
D gene: NA
clone size: many
V gene: TRBV5-1
CDR3 length: 14
CDR3 DNA: TGCGCCAGCAGCTTGGTCGGGGCGCCGGGTGGCTACACCTTC
CDR3 protein: CASSLVGAPGGYTF

J gene: TRBJ2-6
D gene: NA
clone size: NA
V gene: TRBV7-6
CDR3 length: 16
CDR3 DNA: TGTGCCAGCAGCTTAGCCCCCGGGATAGGGGCCAACGTCCTGACTTTC
CDR3 protein: CASSLAPGIGANVLTF

J gene: TRBJ1-1
D gene: TRBD1
clone size: NA
V gene: TRBV6-5
CDR3 length: 13
CDR3 DNA: TGTGCCAGCAGCCAAGGGGGCTCTTCGCAGGCTTTCTTT
CDR3 protein: CASSQGGSSQAFF

J gene: TRBJ2-1
D gene: TRBD2
clone size: few
V gene: TRBV5-5
CDR3 length: 16
CDR3 DNA: TGTGCCAGCAGCCCGCGACTAGCGGGGGGGTTGGATGAGCAGTTCTTC
CDR3 protein: CASSPRLAGGLDEQFF

J gene: TRBJ2-1
D gene: TRBD2
clone size: few
V gene: TRBV10-3
CDR3 length: 14
CDR3 DNA: TGTGCCGTCTCATTCGGGACTAGCAGTAATGAGCAGTTCTTC
CDR3 protein: CAVSFGTSSNEQFF

J gene: TRBJ2-3
D gene: TRBD2
clone size: few
V gene: TRBV6-1
CDR3 length: 17
CDR3 DNA: TGTGCCAGCATGAGGGTCACATTGGGACTAGCAGGGGATACGCAGTATTTT
CDR3 protein: CASMRVTLGLAGDTQYF

J gene: TRBJ1-1
D gene: NA
clone size: NA
V gene: TRBV20-1
CDR3 length: 11
CDR3 DNA: TGCAGTGCTAGACAGGACCTTGAAGCTTTCTTT
CDR3 protein: CSARQDLEAFF